One and the same sample provided the 27 T cell receptor beta chains below, sequenced in a study of T cells after yellow fever vaccination. TCRdb independently ran MiXCR on the 5' RACE reads; one entry per CDR3 protein. Of around 250,000 distinct CDR3 sequences in the sample, about 5.2% were seen once. Sequences were derived from CD4+ T cells sorted from PBMCs, sampled on the day of the yellow fever booster vaccination. Receptors originate from a man aged 18 to 29 who received the YFV17D yellow fever vaccine.

This chain joins TRBV6-2 or TRBV6-3 and TRBJ1-2; the match to TRBD1 covers 10 bases. The CDR3 runs 16 residues. J was trimmed by 8 bases and V by 5 bases; bases with no gene match: 14. CDR1 MNHEY and CDR2 SVGEGT come from the germline V gene. CDR3 DNA: TGTGCCAGCAGTACCCGACAGGGGGCCCGTGTAAGAGGCTACACCTTC. Its translation is CASSTRQGARVRGYTF.

V usage is TRBV18 and J usage is TRBJ2-3, with a possible D match to TRBD2 (6 bases). The ends were cut back, 1 base at V and 4 bases at J, with 12 bases in the middle. The CDR3 has 15 residues. Per germline, CDR1 KGHSH and CDR2 LQKENI. CDR3 in amino acids: CASSPQSWGADTQYF. For the CDR3, the DNA is TGTGCCAGCTCACCACAGTCCTGGGGGGCAGATACGCAGTATTTT.

This clonotype has ten or more counts. The rearrangement links TRBV5-1 to TRBJ2-7; possibly TRBD1 or TRBD2 for D (5 bases each). CDR1 and CDR2 (germline): SGHRS, YFSETQ. This CDR3 comprises 14 residues. Deletions cut 4 bases from V and 5 bases from J, with 16 bases between. CDR3 protein: CASSEQGVEDEQYF. In nucleotides, the CDR3 is TGCGCCAGCAGCGAGCAGGGAGTTGAGGACGAGCAGTACTTC.

The CDR3 spells CASSDPGTGDTEAFF. The CDR3 coding sequence is TGTGCCAGCAGTGATCCCGGGACAGGAGACACTGAAGCTTTCTTT. J is TRBJ1-1 and V is TRBV25-1, with 8 bases that match TRBD1. Trimming at V came to 3 bases and at J to 3 bases, leaving 6 bases not matched to a gene. The V gene's germline CDR1 is MGHDK and CDR2 SYGVNS. The CDR3 length is 15 residues.

This chain links TRBV27 with TRBJ2-7, with D unclear. Trimming pared 6 bases from V and 2 bases from J, leaving 11 bases between. Germline V gene lookup returns CDR1 MNHEY and CDR2 SMNVEV (reference sequence). The CDR3 is 13 residues long. DNA for the CDR3: TGTGCCAGCAGCCGCCTCGGGCCCTACGAGCAGTACTTC. Amino acids: CASSRLGPYEQYF.

This clonotype appeared many times. The chain employs TRBV5-4 and TRBJ1-1, with D tentatively TRBD1 (5 bases). The germline CDR1 and CDR2 sequences are SGHNT and YYREEE (reference sequence). The CDR3 length is 15 residues. Trimming removed 4 bases from V and 2 bases from J, with 15 bases in between. The CDR3 loop reads CASSRGGVVNTEAFF. The CDR3, as DNA: TGTGCCAGCAGCCGGGGGGGGGTTGTCAACACTGAAGCTTTCTTT.

This clonotype has a count of ten or more. The chain couples TRBV7-3 to TRBJ2-3, with D perhaps TRBD1 or TRBD2 (5 bases each). The CDR3 is made up of 16 amino acids. From germline, CDR1 is SGHTA and CDR2 FQGTGA. The V and J ends lost 5 bases and 3 bases respectively, with 18 bases between them. CDR3 amino acids: CASSPGTAMGTDTQYF. The CDR3, as DNA: TGTGCCAGCAGCCCCGGGACCGCTATGGGTACAGATACGCAGTATTTT.

This sequence joins TRBV10-3 and TRBJ2-3, with D unresolved. Trimming took off 4 bases at V and 2 bases at J, with 10 bases between the two ends. The CDR3 has 14 residues. Germline V gene lookup returns CDR1 ENHRY and CDR2 SYGVKD. The CDR3 bases are TGTGCCATCAGTGCCTTGCTGTCCACAGATACGCAGTATTTT. Protein: CAISALLSTDTQYF.

This clonotype was detected many times. The chain uses TRBV12-3 or TRBV12-4 and TRBJ2-2; D remains unclear. The CDR3 sequence is 12 residues long. V was shortened by 6 bases and J by 8 bases, with 10 bases between the two germline ends. The CDR3 nucleotides read TGTGCCAGCAGGGAACGGCCGGGGGAGCTGTTTTTT. Translation gives CASRERPGELFF.

This clonotype was counted ten times or more. The V gene is TRBV29-1, the J gene TRBJ2-1; no clear D. Trimming shortened V by 0 bases and J by 4 bases, and 13 bases separated the two germline ends. The CDR3 is made up of 15 amino acids. The germline gives CDR1 SQVTM, CDR2 ANQGSEA. Written as DNA, the CDR3 is TGCAGCGTTGAAGACACAGTGCGCCATTACAATGAGCAGTTCTTC. This gives the protein CSVEDTVRHYNEQFF.

The chain has TRBV3-1 and TRBJ2-7; 9 positions match TRBD1. V lost 1 base to trimming and J lost 5 bases; unmatched junction nucleotides: 6. Germline V gene sequence: CDR1 LGHDT, CDR2 YNNKEL (reference sequence). The length of the CDR3 is 15 residues. This CDR3 reads CASSQGAGTGNEQYV. For the CDR3, the DNA is TGTGCCAGCAGCCAAGGGGCTGGGACAGGGAACGAGCAGTACGTC.

This clonotype came up many times. The CDR3 sequence: CASSLDRGQAYNEQFF. DNA for the CDR3: TGTGCCAGCAGCTTGGATCGTGGGCAGGCTTACAATGAGCAGTTCTTC. This chain links TRBV5-6 with TRBJ2-1; D gene ambiguous. V gave up 0 bases and J gave up 4 bases, with 14 bases separating them. Looked up from germline, CDR1 is SGHDT and CDR2 is YYEEEE. This CDR3 comprises 16 residues.

The rearrangement links TRBV4-1 to TRBJ2-7; TRBD2 matches 11 bases. V trimming: 0 bases; J trimming: 2 bases; junction bases outside the gene matches: 6. The CDR3 contains 17 residues. In germline, CDR1 is MGHRA, CDR2 YSYEKL. The CDR3 spells CASSQDEGTSGTYEQYF. The CDR3 DNA follows: TGCGCCAGCAGCCAAGATGAGGGGACTAGCGGCACCTACGAGCAGTACTTC.

This clonotype has ten or more counts. This chain's CDR3 is CAISVRITSTDTQYF. In DNA form, the CDR3 reads TGTGCCATCAGTGTAAGGATTACTAGCACAGATACGCAGTATTTT. This rearrangement joins TRBV10-3 to TRBJ2-3; D is undetermined. The V end was cut by 4 bases, the J end by 0 bases, with 11 bases between. Germline CDR1 reads ENHRY; CDR2 reads SYGVKD. This CDR3 contains 15 residues.

This clonotype was found many times. The V call is TRBV18, the J call TRBJ1-1, with 7 bases identical to TRBD1. V shed 4 bases, J shed 4 bases, and the junction held 6 bases outside the gene matches. Germline V gene data show CDR1 as KGHSH and CDR2 as LQKENI. There are 14 residues in the CDR3. CDR3 DNA: TGTGCCAGCTCACTTGGGACAGCCCTCACTGAAGCTTTCTTT. Protein sequence: CASSLGTALTEAFF.

J is TRBJ2-1 and V is TRBV12-3 or TRBV12-4; TRBD2 agrees at 10 bases. This CDR3 contains 15 residues. Trimming took 3 bases from V and 6 from J; bases not matched to a gene: 5. For the CDR3, the DNA is TGTGCCAGCAGTTTCAGGAGCGGGGGGGGCAATGAGCAGTTCTTC. This gives the protein CASSFRSGGGNEQFF.

V usage is TRBV6-2 or TRBV6-3 and J usage is TRBJ1-5, with a tentative D call TRBD1 (6 bases). V shed 6 bases and J shed 7 bases, with 13 bases lying between them. The CDR3 is 13 residues long. The V gene's germline CDR1 is MNHEY and CDR2 SVGEGT. The CDR3 DNA reads as TGTGCCAGCAGCGACAGGATAAACCAGCCCCAGCATTTT. It yields the protein CASSDRINQPQHF.

This clonotype was seen many times. The V and J genes are TRBV20-1 and TRBJ1-1, with D possibly TRBD1 on 6 matching bases. Trimming took off 6 bases at V and 0 bases at J, with 14 bases between the two ends. CDR1 and CDR2 from the germline V gene are DFQATT and SNEGSKA (reference sequence). The length of the CDR3 is 14 residues. CDR3 loop: CSARTVTMNTEAFF. In DNA, the CDR3 is TGCAGTGCAAGGACAGTCACTATGAACACTGAAGCTTTCTTT.

The chain uses TRBV28 and TRBJ2-1, with TRBD1 matching 7 bases. CDR1 and CDR2 from the germline V gene are MDHEN and SYDVKM. The trim removed 4 bases at V and 7 bases at J, leaving 13 bases unmatched. CDR3 size: 16 residues. This CDR3 reads CASSSDRDGAWNEQFF. As DNA, the CDR3 is TGTGCCAGCAGTTCCGACAGGGATGGGGCTTGGAATGAGCAGTTCTTC.

The gene calls are TRBV6-1 and TRBJ2-5, with D perhaps matching TRBD1 or TRBD2 (5 bases each). Trimming removed 6 bases from V and 2 bases from J, with 13 bases in between. The CDR3 runs to 14 residues. Germline loops: CDR1 MNHNS, CDR2 SASEGT. CDR3 DNA: TGTGCCAGCAGGGCCCGTGAGGGGCAAGAGACCCAGTACTTC. Protein sequence: CASRAREGQETQYF.

This clonotype was seen a few times. V gene TRBV11-1 combines with J gene TRBJ2-7, with D uncertain. V was cut by 3 bases and J by 3 bases, with 9 bases left in between. The CDR3 loop spans 13 amino acids. CDR1 SGHAT and CDR2 FQDESV come from the germline V gene (reference sequence). The CDR3 protein is CASSFGPIYEQYV. The CDR3 coding sequence is TGTGCCAGCAGCTTTGGACCGATCTACGAGCAGTACGTC.

V gene TRBV28 combines with J gene TRBJ1-1; D remains unclear. There are 11 residues in the CDR3. Trimming shortened V by 6 bases and J by 3 bases, and 5 bases separated the two germline ends. Germline values: CDR1 MDHEN, CDR2 SYDVKM. The DNA for the CDR3 is TGTGCCAGCAGCGTCCACACTGAAGCTTTCTTT. It yields the protein CASSVHTEAFF.

This clonotype was counted between two and nine times. The chain carries TRBV2 and TRBJ2-3; D possibly corresponds to TRBD2 (6 bases). This CDR3 is 18 amino acids long. Germline CDR1 is SNHLY and CDR2 is FYNNEI. With 3 bases removed from V and 1 base from J, the gap between germline ends came to 20 bases. This CDR3 reads CASSDPLIMAGRTDTQYF. The CDR3 nucleotides read TGTGCCAGCAGTGATCCCTTAATAATGGCGGGGCGCACAGATACGCAGTATTTT.

This clonotype was observed many times. This chain connects TRBV7-8 to TRBJ2-4, with D possibly matching TRBD2 (5 bases). V lost 5 bases and J lost 4, with 21 bases in between. This CDR3 region has 17 residues. Germline lookup yields CDR1 SGHVS and CDR2 FQNEAQ. CDR3 nucleotides: TGTGCCAGCAGCCCCCAGCCGGGATCCGGTGTTAAAAACATTCAGTACTTC. It codes for CASSPQPGSGVKNIQYF.

Here the CDR3 reads CASSSTSHQPQHF. CDR3 sequence (DNA): TGTGCCAGCAGCTCGACATCGCATCAGCCCCAGCATTTT. V and J are TRBV2 and TRBJ1-5; D not resolved. Between the trimmed V and J ends, which lost 6 bases and 5 bases, there was a span of 11 bases. Per the germline V gene, CDR1 is SNHLY and CDR2 is FYNNEI. The CDR3 runs to 13 residues.

This clonotype was recorded at least ten times. The chain employs TRBV4-2 and TRBJ2-5; weak D call: TRBD1 (7 bases). Germline CDR1 is LGHNA and CDR2 is YNFKEQ. The V and J ends lost 5 bases and 1 base respectively, with 11 bases between them. The CDR3 sequence is 14 residues long. The CDR3 is CASSGGTAQETQYF. The CDR3, as DNA: TGTGCCAGCAGCGGAGGGACAGCCCAAGAGACCCAGTACTTC.

This chain uses TRBV11-2 with TRBJ1-6, with unresolved D. Trimming pared 5 bases from V and 0 bases from J, leaving 11 bases between. This CDR3 is 16 amino acids long. Germline loops: CDR1 SGHAT, CDR2 FQNNGV. CDR3 nucleotides: TGTGCCAGCAGCCTACTCCGGAGCTCCTATAATTCACCCCTCCACTTT. As protein: CASSLLRSSYNSPLHF.